A single TCR beta chain is shown here with its context. The CDR3 runs to 15 residues. V lost 6 bases and J lost 4; bases outside the gene matches: 8. From germline, CDR1 is LNHDA and CDR2 SQIVND (reference sequence). TCR beta chains were sequenced at survey level with immunoSEQ. Libraries were prepared by immunoSEQ multiplex PCR; TCRdb keeps only in-frame clonotypes and omits some of them. The data contain approximately 70,000 clones, just under 95% of them singletons. The sequenced material came from PBMCs. This receptor was obtained from a man aged 35 to 55 with rheumatoid arthritis. The V gene is TRBV19, the J gene TRBJ1-1; 10 nucleotides agree with TRBD1. As DNA, the CDR3 is TGTGCCAGTAGAACCGAGACAGGGGGCCTCACTGAAGCTTTCTTT. It codes for CASRTETGGLTEAFF.